The entry below gives a single T cell receptor (beta chain) sequence along with its context. The antigen remains unidentified. The healthy adult donors were HIV-negative and reported no recent acute infections or vaccinations. Caucasian adults living in Nashville, Tennessee, provided all samples. This record belongs to a study of shared clonotypes between healthy human individuals. Study outcomes and limitations: Naive subsets tended to show greater estimated richness than memory subsets.

Between the trimmed V and J ends, which lost 6 bases and 4 bases, there was a span of 10 bases. CDR3 length: 12 residues. Germline CDR1 is WSHSY and CDR2 is SAAADI. Using immunoSEQ multiplex PCR, the repertoire was profiled, and TCRdb retains in-frame clones only, with some absent. This table holds 70,000 to 95,000 clones, about 63% found once. The sequencing sample was made of memory CD8+ T cells sorted from blood. Subset noted: CD45RO+ cells pooled with CCR7-negative TemRA cells. The rearrangement links TRBV10-2 to TRBJ2-7; tentative D call: TRBD1 (6 bases). The TCR comes from a man aged 25-45 years in good health. The CDR3 loop is CASRAGVYEQYF. CDR3 bases: TGCGCCAGCAGAGCAGGGGTTTACGAGCAGTACTTC.